This TCR beta chain came from a study of control samples from healthy donors and cancer patients. The assay was immunoSEQ multiplex PCR, and TCRdb's table has in-frame clones only and misses some. The table has roughly 88,000 clones, more than 80% seen once. V gave up 2 bases and J gave up 0 bases, with 8 bases separating them. Looked up from germline, CDR1 is SGHRS and CDR2 is YFSETQ. The CDR3 extends over 14 amino acids. The TCR sequence derives from a young man in good health. This rearrangement joins TRBV5-1 to TRBJ1-2; tentatively, D is TRBD1 (6 bases). Sequencing input: blood. The CDR3 is CASSFRGTNYGYTF. The CDR3 nucleotides are TGCGCCAGCAGCTTCAGGGGAACTAACTATGGCTACACCTTC.